The present T cell receptor (beta chain) was sequenced within a study of blood T cell repertoires in COVID-19. Study summary: Sample material is recorded as cDNA or gDNA derived from T cells, B-cell-depleted T cells, or PBMCs.

This CDR3 is 19 amino acids long. Germline V lookup: CDR1 LGHNA, CDR2 YSLEER. Trimming at V came to 2 bases and at J to 0 bases, leaving 11 bases not matched to a gene. Sequencing was performed with immunoSEQ multiplex PCR; in TCRdb, only in-frame clones are kept and a portion is missing. The sample carries 80,000 to 100,000 clones, 65% to 90% recorded once. This TCR was recovered from a man between 65 and 79 years old with active or convalescent COVID-19. Sequenced input: peripheral blood. This sequence joins TRBV4-3 and TRBJ2-4; 9 bases agree with TRBD2. The CDR3 sequence is CASSQSPALAGLAKNIQYF. Written as DNA, the CDR3 is TGCGCCAGCAGCCAAAGCCCTGCTCTAGCGGGGTTAGCCAAAAACATTCAGTACTTC.